The 32 T cell receptor beta chains reported below all come from one sample, sequenced in a study of graft-versus-host responses after intestinal transplantation. The graft tissue was processed, and this released both intraepithelial and lamina propria lymphocytes. Repertoires were generated with immunoSEQ multiplex PCR, while TCRdb's copy carries only in-frame clones and drops some. The repertoire holds more than 15,000 clones, under 85% seen once, with roughly 8% in the top ten. Specimen: ileum tissue, collected approximately 480 days after intestinal transplant. Receptors were obtained from a human patient who received an intestinal transplant, so some T cells may come from the graft donor.

The chain couples TRBV7-9 to TRBJ1-2; D gene uncertain. Germline V gene lookup returns CDR1 SEHNR and CDR2 FQNEAQ (reference sequence). Trimming pared 5 bases from V and 4 bases from J, leaving 8 bases between. The CDR3 consists of 12 residues. The CDR3 region is CASSDRGYGYTF. The CDR3 DNA sequence: TGTGCCAGCAGCGATCGGGGCTATGGCTACACCTTC. Variable domain in full (rest from reference TRBV7-9 and TRBJ1-2): DTGVSQNPRHKITKRGQNVTFRCDPISEHNRLYWYRQTLGQGPEFLTYFQNEAQLEKSRLLSDRFSAERPKGSFSTLEIQRTEQGDSAMYLCASSDRGYGYTFGSGTRLTVV.

The chain links TRBV5-6 to TRBJ2-5; no firm D call. The J call is doubtful: the DNA matches TRBJ2-7 better. The CDR3 is 14 residues long. Germline values: CDR1 SGHDT, CDR2 YYEEEE. CDR3 protein: CASSFTRFTYEQYF. Written as DNA, the CDR3 is TGTGCCAGCAGCTTCACCCGTTTCACCTACGAGCAGTACTTC.

V is TRBV11-2 and J is TRBJ2-5, with 7 nucleotides matching TRBD1. After removal of 3 bases from V and 2 bases from J, the junction contained 3 bases not matched to a gene. Germline V gene lookup returns CDR1 SGHAT and CDR2 FQNNGV. This CDR3 is 14 amino acids long. Written as DNA, the CDR3 is TGTGCCAGCAGCTTGGGACAGAGGCAAGAGACCCAGTACTTC. Translation gives CASSLGQRQETQYF.

The rearrangement uses TRBV13 and TRBJ2-5; possibly TRBD1 or TRBD2 for D (6 bases each). Judging by the DNA end, TRBJ2-7 fits better; the J call may be wrong. CDR1 is PRHDT and CDR2 is FYEKMQ in the germline V gene (reference sequence). CDR3 length: 14 residues. The CDR3 region has the DNA TGTGCCAGCACCAACGGGGGCAGTGACTACGAGCAGTACTTC. As protein: CASTNGGSDYEQYF.

CDR3 in DNA: TGTGCCAGCAGTGACGTGGGACAGCCGACCTACGAGCAGTACTTC. Translation gives CASSDVGQPTYEQYF. This chain connects TRBV6-6 to TRBJ2-7, with TRBD1 matching 7 bases. The CDR3 extends over 15 amino acids. The V and J ends lost 5 bases and 2 bases, in that order; junction bases with no gene match: 9. From germline, CDR1 is MNHNY and CDR2 SVGAGI (reference sequence).

This clone has just a few counts. This rearrangement joins TRBV27 to TRBJ2-7, with TRBD1 matching over 8 bases. The CDR3 is 14 amino acids. Per the germline V gene, CDR1 is MNHEY and CDR2 is SMNVEV (reference sequence). Trimming removed 6 bases from V and 3 bases from J; junction bases left unmatched: 7. CDR3 coding DNA: TGTGCCAGCAGCCCAGGGGACAGGATCTACGAGCAGTACTTC. Its translation: CASSPGDRIYEQYF.

The J gene is TRBJ1-2, the V gene TRBV19; no firm D call. Germline lookup yields CDR1 LNHDA and CDR2 SQIVND (reference sequence). The germline V and J ends were trimmed by 4 bases and 4 bases, with 16 bases remaining between them. The CDR3 totals 15 residues. The DNA of the CDR3 is TGTGCCAGTAGTAAGACCCTGGACGCAAGCTATGGCTACACCTTC. This encodes CASSKTLDASYGYTF.

V and J are TRBV7-3 and TRBJ2-7, with TRBD2 identical over 10 bases. The CDR3 contains 17 residues. V lost 5 bases, J lost 0 bases, and 10 bases stayed unmatched. Germline V lookup: CDR1 SGHTA, CDR2 FQGTGA. The CDR3 region is CASSPLGTSAISYEQYF. CDR3 sequence (DNA): TGTGCCAGCAGCCCGCTGGGGACTAGCGCGATCTCCTACGAGCAGTACTTC.

This clone showed up just once. This sequence joins TRBV6-5 and TRBJ1-2; 7 bases agree with TRBD1. V shed 8 bases, J shed 0 bases, and the junction held 9 bases outside the gene matches. The CDR3 spans 15 residues. Germline CDR1 and CDR2: MNHEY and SVGAGI. The CDR3 here is CASGLTGPANYGYTF. DNA for the CDR3: TGTGCCAGCGGCTTGACAGGGCCCGCTAACTATGGCTACACCTTC.

The gene calls are TRBV12-1 and TRBJ1-1; whether TRBD1, the table's D call, matches the DNA was not checked. TRBV12-1 is an annotated pseudogene. This CDR3 is built from 14 residues. CDR3 protein: CASSFGQGDTEAFF. In nucleotides, the CDR3 is TGTGCCAGCAGCTTTGGGCAGGGGGACACTGAAGCTTTCTTT.

This clone was picked up a small number of times. The chain has TRBV2 and TRBJ1-1; TRBD1 is a possible D gene (5 bases). The CDR3 loop spans 14 amino acids. Between the trimmed V and J ends, which lost 6 bases and 1 base, there was a span of 12 bases. Germline assignment: CDR1 SNHLY and CDR2 FYNNEI. This CDR3 is CASRGDGRNTEAFF. For the CDR3, the DNA is TGTGCCAGCAGGGGGGACGGAAGGAACACTGAAGCTTTCTTT.

The chain carries TRBV15 and TRBJ2-2; D is unclear. Per germline, CDR1 LNHNV and CDR2 YYDKDF (reference sequence). V gave up 1 base and J gave up 4 bases, with 4 bases separating them. The CDR3 covers 13 residues. CDR3 residues: CATSRVVTGELFF. CDR3 in DNA: TGTGCCACCAGCAGAGTCGTCACCGGGGAGCTGTTTTTT.

This CDR3 is CASSVLSGLNTDTQYF. The CDR3 nucleotides read TGTGCCAGCAGCGTACTGTCGGGACTTAACACAGATACGCAGTATTTT. The rearrangement joins TRBV9 to TRBJ2-3, with a weak D call TRBD2 (6 bases). CDR3 size: 16 residues. Germline values: CDR1 SGDLS, CDR2 YYNGEE. The V gene lost 1 base and the J gene lost 2 bases, with 14 bases spanning the gap.

The V and J genes are TRBV6-5 and TRBJ2-1; no clear D. Per germline, CDR1 MNHEY and CDR2 SVGAGI. The CDR3 has 11 residues. V was clipped by 7 bases and J by 6 bases, with 7 bases between them. The DNA for the CDR3 is TGTGCCAGCATTGGTGGCAATGAGCAGTTCTTC. Its translation is CASIGGNEQFF.

This chain links TRBV5-1 with TRBJ1-1; no clear D gene. From germline, CDR1 is SGHRS and CDR2 YFSETQ. The CDR3 is 15 residues long. The germline V and J ends were trimmed by 4 bases and 2 bases, with 15 bases remaining between them. The CDR3 loop is CASSPHDGPNTEAFF. CDR3 sequence (DNA): TGCGCCAGCAGCCCCCACGACGGACCTAACACTGAAGCTTTCTTT.

The chain has TRBV5-5 and TRBJ1-5, with D tentatively TRBD1 (5 bases). The CDR3 covers 15 residues. From germline, CDR1 is SGHKS and CDR2 YYEKEE (reference sequence). Trimming left V 4 bases short and J 3 bases short, with 14 bases between. The CDR3 DNA follows: TGTGCCAGCAGCAGTTACCCGGGGCCCAATCAGCCCCAGCATTTT. Translation gives CASSSYPGPNQPQHF.

This clone showed up just a few times. The J gene is TRBJ1-2, the V gene TRBV2, with D unclear. The CDR3 spans 15 residues. CDR1 and CDR2 (germline): SNHLY, FYNNEI. V lost 2 bases, J lost 2 bases, and 12 bases lay in between. This chain's CDR3 is CASSERRDLNYGYTF. CDR3 bases: TGTGCCAGCAGTGAAAGGCGAGATCTCAACTATGGCTACACCTTC.

The V gene is TRBV11-3, the J gene TRBJ2-3, with D unresolved. With 4 bases removed from V and 2 bases from J, the gap between germline ends came to 10 bases. Germline V gene lookup returns CDR1 SGHNT and CDR2 YENEEA. This CDR3 is 14 amino acids long. CDR3: CASSYAGFTDTQYF. In nucleotides, the CDR3 is TGTGCCAGCAGCTACGCAGGCTTCACAGATACGCAGTATTTT.

This clone was detected only once. The CDR3: CASSFGTSGSYNEQFF. The CDR3 region has the DNA TGTGCCAGCAGCTTTGGTACTAGCGGCTCCTACAATGAGCAGTTCTTC. This chain joins TRBV5-6 and TRBJ2-1, with 8 bases lining up with TRBD2. CDR1 SGHDT and CDR2 YYEEEE come from the germline V gene. Trimming at V came to 2 bases and at J to 0 bases, leaving 4 bases not matched to a gene. The CDR3 totals 16 residues.

The chain has TRBV6-1 and TRBJ1-2, with 9 bases that match TRBD1. Germline values: CDR1 MNHNS, CDR2 SASEGT. This CDR3 contains 12 residues. V trimming: 4 bases; J trimming: 6 bases; junction bases outside the gene matches: 0. The CDR3 DNA reads as TGTGCCAGCAGTGGGGACAGGGATGGCTACACCTTC. Translating gives CASSGDRDGYTF.

This chain links TRBV2 with TRBJ2-7, with 11 bases aligning to TRBD2. CDR1 and CDR2 (germline): SNHLY, FYNNEI. V trimming: 1 base; J trimming: 1 base; junction bases outside the gene matches: 3. The CDR3 is 16 amino acids. CDR3 sequence reads: CASSEGLAGKSYEQYF. CDR3 bases: TGTGCCAGCAGTGAAGGACTAGCGGGGAAGTCCTACGAGCAGTACTTC.

The chain couples TRBV6-6 to TRBJ2-7; TRBD1 matches at 11 bases. The CDR3 runs 15 residues. The ends lost 6 bases at V and 0 bases at J; junction bases unmatched: 4. Germline V gene lookup returns CDR1 MNHNY and CDR2 SVGAGI (reference sequence). This CDR3 is CASRGDRGTSYEQYF. In DNA form, the CDR3 reads TGTGCCAGCAGGGGGGACAGGGGGACCTCCTACGAGCAGTACTTC.

The V and J genes are TRBV29-1 and TRBJ1-1; no clear D. The CDR3 is 10 amino acids. The ends were cut back, 4 bases at V and 3 bases at J, with 3 bases in the middle. Germline V gives CDR1 SQVTM, CDR2 ANQGSEA. The DNA for the CDR3 is TGCAGCGTTGGGTACACTGAAGCTTTCTTT. Translating gives CSVGYTEAFF. Full variable domain (missing parts from reference TRBV29-1 and TRBJ1-1): SAVISQKPSRDICQRGTSLTIQCQVDSQVTMMFWYRQQPGQSLTLIATANQGSEATYESGFVIDKFPISRPNLTFSTLTVSNMSPEDSSIYLCSVGYTEAFFGQGTRLTVV.

The chain combines TRBV29-1 with TRBJ1-1; D might be TRBD1 (5 bases). The germline V and J ends were trimmed by 0 bases and 0 bases, with 11 bases remaining between them. The CDR3 sequence is 15 residues long. Germline values: CDR1 SQVTM, CDR2 ANQGSEA. CDR3 amino acids: CSVEDWGGMNTEAFF. CDR3 nucleotides: TGCAGCGTTGAAGATTGGGGGGGGATGAACACTGAAGCTTTCTTT.

Only one count was recorded for this clone. CDR3 coding DNA: TGCGCCAGCAGCCAAGATCGAGAGGGCGTAGATACGCAGTATTTT. It specifies CASSQDREGVDTQYF. The chain recombines TRBV4-1 with TRBJ2-3, with D perhaps TRBD2 (5 bases). The CDR3 extends over 15 amino acids. Trimming pared 0 bases from V and 5 bases from J, leaving 12 bases between. In germline, CDR1 is MGHRA, CDR2 YSYEKL.

On this clone itself: Relative to the germline gene, one junction end is altered; a read error may explain this. V gene TRBV7-3 combines with J gene TRBJ2-5; D is uncertain. The CDR3 consists of 13 residues. From germline, CDR1 is SGHTA and CDR2 FQGTGA. This chain's CDR3 is CASSLAIQETHYF. CDR3 nucleotides: TGTGCCAGCAGCTTAGCTATCCAAGAGACCCATTACTTC. The variable domain in full, with the rest retrieved from reference TRBV7-3 and TRBJ2-5, is GAGVSQTPSNKVTEKGKYVELRCDPISGHTALYWYRQSLGQGPEFLIYFQGTGAADDSGLPNDRFFAVRPEGSVSTLKIQRTERGDSAVYLCASSLAIQETHYFGPGTRLLVL.

The rearrangement uses TRBV5-6 and TRBJ2-2; TRBD1 matches at 7 bases. From germline, CDR1 is SGHDT and CDR2 YYEEEE. The CDR3 spans 14 residues. J was trimmed by 6 bases and V by 4 bases; bases with no gene match: 6. CDR3 nucleotide sequence: TGTGCCAGCAGCCCGCCGACAGGGCCCGGGGAGCTGTTTTTT. Translating gives CASSPPTGPGELFF.

The chain has TRBV11-2 and TRBJ2-3; 7 bases fit TRBD2. V was pared by 5 bases and J by 1 base, with 6 bases of the junction left unmatched. The CDR3 has 15 residues. In germline, CDR1 is SGHAT, CDR2 FQNNGV. CDR3 bases: TGTGCCAGCAGCCGCGGGGGAGGGGGCACAGATACGCAGTATTTT. Protein: CASSRGGGGTDTQYF.

The rearrangement links TRBV27 to TRBJ1-1; TRBD1 is a possible D gene (5 bases). Trimming left V 4 bases short and J 0 bases short, with 6 bases between. The CDR3 is 13 amino acids. Germline assignment: CDR1 MNHEY and CDR2 SMNVEV (reference sequence). CDR3 coding DNA: TGTGCCAGCAGTTCAGGGTTGAACACTGAAGCTTTCTTT. It translates to CASSSGLNTEAFF.

This clone was recorded once. This sequence joins TRBV5-1 and TRBJ1-2; no clear D gene. The V gene lost 4 bases and the J gene lost 0 bases, with 16 bases spanning the gap. The germline V gene encodes CDR1 SGHRS and CDR2 YFSETQ. The CDR3 sequence is 16 residues long. The CDR3 region is CASSLGFPSANYGYTF. The CDR3 bases are TGCGCCAGCAGCCTGGGGTTCCCCTCCGCTAACTATGGCTACACCTTC.

J is TRBJ1-5 and V is TRBV11-3; D remains ambiguous. V was shortened by 1 base and J by 6 bases, with 4 bases between the two germline ends. The CDR3 loop spans 12 amino acids. The germline CDR1 and CDR2 sequences are SGHNT and YENEEA. The CDR3 DNA reads TGTGCCAGCAGCTTAGTTGGTCAGCCCCAGCATTTT. Residues: CASSLVGQPQHF.

The genes are TRBV7-3 and TRBJ1-3, with D tentatively TRBD1 (6 bases). Trimming took off 6 bases at V and 4 bases at J, with 13 bases between the two ends. This CDR3 region has 14 residues. CDR1 SGHTA and CDR2 FQGTGA come from the germline V gene. CDR3 coding DNA: TGTGCCAGCAGTCCAACAGGGCTCGGAAACACCATATATTTT. Protein sequence: CASSPTGLGNTIYF. Complete variable domain (other parts from reference TRBV7-3 and TRBJ1-3): GAGVSQTPSNKVTEKGKYVELRCDPISGHTALYWYRQSLGQGPEFLIYFQGTGAADDSGLPNDRFFAVRPEGSVSTLKIQRTERGDSAVYLCASSPTGLGNTIYFGEGSWLTVV.